This T cell receptor (beta chain) comes out of a study of PD-L1 blockade in urothelial cancer. Study-level results: Durable benefit was linked to greater 3-week expansion of tumor-associated blood clones.

Germline values: CDR1 SEHNR, CDR2 FQNEAQ (reference sequence). Trimming shortened V by 5 bases and J by 8 bases, and 15 bases separated the two germline ends. The CDR3 consists of 14 residues. Details on this clone: Its antigen remains unknown.

Synthetically made TCR analog templates were put into each PCR as spikes. The protocol was immunoSEQ multiplex PCR, while the TCRdb copy is restricted to in-frame clones and leaves out a portion. The sample carries tens of thousands of clones, roughly nine tenths recorded once. Time point reported: pretreatment peripheral blood. The clonotype originates from a man in his 70s with urothelial cancer. V gene TRBV7-9 combines with J gene TRBJ1-4; maybe TRBD1 (5 bases). Material: PBMCs, obtained around atezolizumab (anti-PD-L1) treatment. The CDR3, as DNA: TGTGCCAGCAGCCCGGGACTCTCTTCGGAAAAACTGTTTTTT. It is translated as CASSPGLSSEKLFF.